This T cell receptor (beta chain) was obtained from a study of cytomegalovirus exposure and HLA in healthy donors. Overall study results and limits: TCR beta chains numbering 150 to 200 were designated cytomegalovirus-associated.

About this clone itself: Its antigen is undetermined.

PCR used 60 Vbeta primers and 13 Jbeta primers. Data came from immunoSEQ multiplex PCR; TCRdb stores just in-frame clones and leaves some out. Here the sample spans 250,000 to 350,000 clones, 80% to 90% being singletons. Sequenced: PBMCs. The source is a man aged 35-49 years in good health and CMV-seropositive.

The CDR3 reads CASSLRTGTHGANTGELFF. CDR3 DNA sequence: TGTGCCAGCTCACTCAGGACAGGAACGCACGGAGCGAACACCGGGGAGCTGTTTTTT. The rearrangement joins TRBV18 to TRBJ2-2; 7 nucleotides align to TRBD1. Germline values: CDR1 KGHSH, CDR2 LQKENI. Trimming removed 4 bases from V and 0 bases from J; junction bases left unmatched: 14. CDR3 size: 19 residues.